A single count supports the clone carrying this TCR beta chain. As yet, its antigen is unknown. Before sequencing took place, the ViraFEST assay used viral peptide pools to expand antigen-specific CD4+ T cells. It was after approximately 11 days of culture that CD4+ T cells were isolated. It was two doses of either the BNT162b2 or mRNA-1273 vaccine that participants received. Fresh IL-2-containing medium replaced half the medium on days 3 and 7. Sequencing was performed with immunoSEQ multiplex PCR; in TCRdb, only in-frame clones are kept and a portion is missing. The sample consists of some 12,000 clones, 65% to 75% of them appearing once. The CDR3 contains 13 residues. J was trimmed by 4 bases and V by 7 bases; bases with no gene match: 6. Germline V CDR1 and CDR2: MNHEY, SVGAGI. The data were obtained in a study of vaccination effects on CD4 cells after COVID-19. Study in general: Samples gathered post-vaccine arrived a median of 72 days past the second dose.

The receptor was derived from a human donor who received a COVID-19 vaccine. V gene TRBV6-5 combines with J gene TRBJ1-2; 7 positions agree with TRBD1. The specimen comprised CD4+ T cells from PBMCs cultured with SARS-CoV-2 spike peptides, sampled after COVID-19 vaccination. The CDR3 loop is CASTMGQSYGYTF. CDR3 coding DNA: TGTGCCAGCACCATGGGACAGAGCTATGGCTACACCTTC.